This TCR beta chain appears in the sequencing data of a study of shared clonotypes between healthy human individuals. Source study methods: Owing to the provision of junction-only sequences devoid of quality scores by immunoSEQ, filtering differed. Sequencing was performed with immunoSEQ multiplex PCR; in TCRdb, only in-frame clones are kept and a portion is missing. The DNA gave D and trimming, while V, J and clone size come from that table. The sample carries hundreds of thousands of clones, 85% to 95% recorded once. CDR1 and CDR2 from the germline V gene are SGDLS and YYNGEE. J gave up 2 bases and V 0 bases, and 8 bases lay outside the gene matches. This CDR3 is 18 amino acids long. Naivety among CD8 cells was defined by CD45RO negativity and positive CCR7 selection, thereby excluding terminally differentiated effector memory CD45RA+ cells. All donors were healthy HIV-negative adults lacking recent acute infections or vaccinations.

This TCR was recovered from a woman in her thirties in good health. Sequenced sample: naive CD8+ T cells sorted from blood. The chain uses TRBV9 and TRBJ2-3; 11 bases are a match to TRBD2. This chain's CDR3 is CASSVASGRSKTTDTQYF. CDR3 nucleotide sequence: TGTGCCAGCAGCGTAGCTAGCGGGAGGTCAAAGACCACAGATACGCAGTATTTT. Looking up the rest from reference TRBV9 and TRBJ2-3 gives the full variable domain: DSGVTQTPKHLITATGQRVTLRCSPRSGDLSVYWYQQSLDQGLQFLIQYYNGEERAKGNILERFSAQQFPDLHSELNLSSLELGDSALYFCASSVASGRSKTTDTQYFGPGTRLTVL.